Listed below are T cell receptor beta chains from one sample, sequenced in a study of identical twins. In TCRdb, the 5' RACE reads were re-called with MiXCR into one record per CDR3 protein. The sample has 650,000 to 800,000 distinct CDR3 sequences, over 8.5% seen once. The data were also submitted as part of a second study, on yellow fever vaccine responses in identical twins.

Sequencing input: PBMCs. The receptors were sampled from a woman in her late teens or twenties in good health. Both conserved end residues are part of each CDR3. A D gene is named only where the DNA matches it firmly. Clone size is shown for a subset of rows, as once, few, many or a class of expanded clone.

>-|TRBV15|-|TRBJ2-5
CATSRPKETQYF
TGTGCCACCAGCAGGCCCAAGGAGACCCAGTACTTC
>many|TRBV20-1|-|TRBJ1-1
CSASLPGKVTEAFF
TGCAGTGCTAGCCTTCCAGGGAAGGTCACTGAAGCTTTCTTT
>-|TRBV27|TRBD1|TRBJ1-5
CASSSLDRGHQPQHF
TGTGCCAGCAGTTCTTTGGACAGGGGGCATCAGCCCCAGCATTTT
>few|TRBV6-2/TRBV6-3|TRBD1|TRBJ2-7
CASIGQGWYEQYF
TGTGCCAGCATTGGACAGGGTTGGTACGAGCAGTACTTC
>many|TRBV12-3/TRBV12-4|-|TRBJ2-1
CASSSGYNEQFF
TGTGCCAGCAGCTCCGGGTACAATGAGCAGTTCTTC
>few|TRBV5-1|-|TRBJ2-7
CASSFGLLVYEQYF
TGCGCCAGCAGCTTCGGTCTGCTGGTTTACGAGCAGTACTTC
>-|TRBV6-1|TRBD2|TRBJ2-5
CASSGMAGEVGETQYF
TGTGCCAGCAGTGGAATGGCGGGGGAGGTAGGGGAGACCCAGTACTTC
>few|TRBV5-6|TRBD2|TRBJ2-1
CASSSLAGVHEQFF
TGTGCCAGCAGTTCACTAGCGGGAGTCCATGAGCAGTTCTTC
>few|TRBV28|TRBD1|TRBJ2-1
CASSSTGQGFGRNEQFF
TGTGCCAGCAGTTCTACGGGACAGGGATTTGGTAGGAATGAGCAGTTCTTC
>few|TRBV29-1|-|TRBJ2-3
CSVGTSTDTQYF
TGCAGCGTTGGGACTAGCACAGATACGCAGTATTTT
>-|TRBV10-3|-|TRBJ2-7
CAINSGGNEQYF
TGTGCCATCAATTCCGGGGGTAACGAGCAGTACTTC
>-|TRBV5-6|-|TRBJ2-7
CARSPGILCPYEQYF
TGTGCCAGGAGCCCCGGCATACTCTGTCCCTACGAGCAGTACTTC
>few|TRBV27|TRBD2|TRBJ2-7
CASSSGLAGGHEQYF
TGTGCCAGCAGTTCGGGACTAGCGGGAGGCCACGAGCAGTACTTC
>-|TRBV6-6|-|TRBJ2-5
CASSSKTQYF
TGTGCCAGCAGTTCAAAGACCCAGTACTTC
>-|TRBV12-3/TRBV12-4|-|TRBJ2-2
CACTGWTGELFF
TGTGCCTGCACAGGGTGGACCGGGGAGCTGTTTTTT
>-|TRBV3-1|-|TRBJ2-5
CASSQARVGRGIETQYF
TGTGCCTCCAGCCAAGCCAGAGTCGGACGTGGGATAGAGACCCAGTACTTC
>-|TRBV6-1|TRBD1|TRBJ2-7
CASSSGQGMQFYEQYF
TGTGCCAGCAGCTCGGGACAGGGTATGCAGTTCTACGAGCAGTACTTC
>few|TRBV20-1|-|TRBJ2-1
CSASLPNEQFF
TGCAGTGCTAGTCTCCCCAATGAGCAGTTCTTC
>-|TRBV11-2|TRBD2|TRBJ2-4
CASSGIAGALNIQYF
TGTGCCAGCAGCGGGATAGCGGGGGCCCTAAACATTCAGTACTTC
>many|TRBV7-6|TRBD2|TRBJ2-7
CASSPRTSGYEQYF
TGTGCCAGCAGCCCGCGGACTAGCGGTTACGAGCAGTACTTC
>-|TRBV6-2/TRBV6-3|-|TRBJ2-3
CASSQRGADTDTQYF
TGTGCCAGCAGCCAAAGGGGGGCGGACACAGATACGCAGTATTTT
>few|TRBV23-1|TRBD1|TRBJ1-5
CASSQQGKNPNGNQPQHF
TGCGCCAGCAGCCAACAGGGGAAAAATCCAAATGGCAATCAGCCCCAGCATTTT